This TCR beta chain derives from a study of blood T cell repertoires in COVID-19. The CDR3 is 15 residues long. CDR1 and CDR2 (germline): MDHEN, SYDVKM. The V and J ends lost 5 bases and 7 bases, in that order; junction bases with no gene match: 9. Original analysis: How many nucleated cells were present was estimated from reference gene primer amplification. Assay used: immunoSEQ multiplex PCR; TCRdb lists only in-frame clones, some missing. That table is the source of V, J and clone size, and D and trimming were worked out from the DNA. The sample lists some 230,000 clones, about 86% seen once, with about 3% in the top ten.

This sequence was found in a woman under 40 who had recovered from COVID-19. The J gene is TRBJ1-4, the V gene TRBV28; TRBD1 matches 8 bases. Source material: peripheral blood. The CDR3 DNA is TGTGCCAGCAGTCAGACAGGGGACTTGGTTGAAAAACTGTTTTTT. This gives the protein CASSQTGDLVEKLFF.